This passage covers 27 T cell receptor beta chains from one sample sequenced in a study of cytomegalovirus exposure and HLA in healthy donors. The PCR was carried out with 60 Vbeta primers and 13 Jbeta primers. Libraries were prepared by immunoSEQ multiplex PCR; TCRdb keeps only in-frame clonotypes and omits some of them. The sample includes about 200,000 clones, approximately 79% of them seen just once. The sample was PBMCs. The source of these receptors is a man aged 18 to 30 in good health and CMV-seronegative.

In its sample, this clone was seen a few times. The sample contains more than one DNA sequence encoding this CDR3. The V call is TRBV6-5, the J call TRBJ1-1; D not resolved. CDR1 and CDR2 from the germline V gene are MNHEY and SVGAGI. The CDR3 is made up of 14 amino acids. Trimming removed 0 bases at V and 2 bases at J, with 7 bases between. CDR3: CASSYSRVNTEAFF. The CDR3 DNA sequence: TGTGCCAGCAGTTACTCGAGGGTTAACACTGAAGCTTTCTTT.

In DNA, the CDR3 is TGTGCCAGCAGTCTAACCGGGGGGCCCAGCAATCAGCCCCAGCATTTT. Its protein is CASSLTGGPSNQPQHF. The rearrangement uses TRBV2 and TRBJ1-5; perhaps TRBD1 as D (6 bases). In germline, CDR1 is SNHLY, CDR2 FYNNEI. The CDR3 is 16 amino acids. With 5 bases removed from V and 1 base from J, the gap between germline ends came to 15 bases. Filled out from reference TRBV2 and TRBJ1-5, the complete variable domain reads EPEVTQTPSHQVTQMGQEVILRCVPISNHLYFYWYRQILGQKVEFLVSFYNNEISEKSEIFDDQFSVERPDGSNFTLKIRSTKLEDSAMYFCASSLTGGPSNQPQHFGDGTRLSIL.

Only one count was recorded for this clone. V usage is TRBV18 and J usage is TRBJ2-7, with a possible D match to TRBD1 (5 bases). V lost 3 bases to trimming and J lost 4 bases, with 19 bases between them. This CDR3 region has 16 residues. The germline V gene has CDR1 KGHSH and CDR2 LQKENI. CDR3: CASSPNDRKTLYEQYF. The CDR3, as DNA: TGTGCCAGCTCACCTAACGACAGAAAGACTCTATACGAGCAGTACTTC.

This chain joins TRBV6-5 and TRBJ1-2; 9 bases agree with TRBD1. Germline V gives CDR1 MNHEY, CDR2 SVGAGI. V was clipped by 4 bases and J by 6 bases; unmatched bases: 6. The CDR3 runs to 14 residues. In DNA, the CDR3 is TGTGCCAGCAGTTTCCTACAGGGGGCCAATGGCTACACCTTC. It yields the protein CASSFLQGANGYTF.

The rearrangement links TRBV25-1 to TRBJ1-2; weak D call: TRBD1 (6 bases). V was clipped by 6 bases and J by 8 bases, with 16 bases between them. Per the germline V gene, CDR1 is MGHDK and CDR2 is SYGVNS. The CDR3 has 13 amino acids. CDR3 region: CASRPTGLGGYTF. CDR3 nucleotides: TGTGCCAGCAGACCAACAGGGTTAGGGGGCTACACCTTC.

This chain joins TRBV18 and TRBJ1-1; 7 bases match TRBD1. With 2 bases clipped from V and 5 bases from J, the junction kept 8 bases outside the gene matches. CDR1 and CDR2 from the germline V gene are KGHSH and LQKENI. CDR3 length: 15 residues. The CDR3 DNA reads as TGTGCCAGCTCACCAACAGGGGAGTTGATAACTGAAGCTTTCTTT. It encodes CASSPTGELITEAFF.

This clone has just one count. The chain is built from TRBV7-3 and TRBJ1-1; D gene uncertain. The germline V gene has CDR1 SGHTA and CDR2 FQGTGA. Trimming took off 0 bases at V and 5 bases at J, with 7 bases between the two ends. This CDR3 region has 13 residues. DNA of the CDR3: TGTGCCAGCAGCTTAACCGTCCGGACTGAAGCTTTCTTT. Amino acids: CASSLTVRTEAFF. The full variable domain, its missing parts supplied by reference TRBV7-3 and TRBJ1-1, is GAGVSQTPSNKVTEKGKYVELRCDPISGHTALYWYRQSLGQGPEFLIYFQGTGAADDSGLPNDRFFAVRPEGSVSTLKIQRTERGDSAVYLCASSLTVRTEAFFGQGTRLTVV.

A word on this clone: Other DNA sequences in this sample translate to the same CDR3. V gene TRBV14 combines with J gene TRBJ1-1; 7 bases line up with TRBD1. V trimming: 4 bases; J trimming: 0 bases; junction bases outside the gene matches: 5. The CDR3 runs 15 residues. Germline CDR1 is SGHDN and CDR2 is FVKESK. CDR3 in amino acids: CASSLRTGLNTEAFF. The CDR3 nucleotides are TGTGCCAGCAGCCTTCGGACAGGACTGAACACTGAAGCTTTCTTT.

CDR3 coding DNA: TGTGCCAGCAGACTACCTTGGACTGGCACCGACGAGCAGTACTTC. Its translation: CASRLPWTGTDEQYF. The chain recombines TRBV6-5 with TRBJ2-7; possible D gene TRBD2, 5 bases. Looked up from germline, CDR1 is MNHEY and CDR2 is SVGAGI. There are 15 residues in the CDR3. The V gene lost 6 bases and the J gene lost 5 bases, with 20 bases spanning the gap.

The chain carries TRBV27 and TRBJ2-7; D ambiguous. Germline V gene sequence: CDR1 MNHEY, CDR2 SMNVEV (reference sequence). The V and J ends lost 1 base and 3 bases respectively, with 10 bases between them. The CDR3 contains 14 residues. Written as DNA, the CDR3 is TGTGCCAGCAGTTTATTTCTTTCCGGCTACGAGCAGTACTTC. Translation: CASSLFLSGYEQYF.

This chain connects TRBV28 to TRBJ2-3; 10 bases match TRBD2. The CDR3 is 15 residues long. Germline V gives CDR1 MDHEN, CDR2 SYDVKM. V shed 1 base and J 5 bases; nucleotides not matched to a gene: 3. CDR3 amino acids: CASSLLAGGGDTQYF. For the CDR3, the DNA is TGTGCCAGCAGTTTATTAGCGGGAGGTGGAGATACGCAGTATTTT.

The J gene is TRBJ2-5, the V gene TRBV27; 9 bases match TRBD2. The CDR3 has 16 amino acids. The ends lost 4 bases at V and 1 base at J; junction bases unmatched: 7. Germline V CDR1 and CDR2: MNHEY, SMNVEV (reference sequence). The chain's CDR3 is CASSYVTSGFQETQYF. The CDR3 DNA follows: TGTGCCAGCAGTTACGTGACTAGCGGCTTCCAAGAGACCCAGTACTTC.

V and J are TRBV30 and TRBJ1-1, with D maybe TRBD1 (5 bases). V was shortened by 2 bases and J by 4 bases, with 17 bases between the two germline ends. This CDR3 spans 15 amino acids. CDR1 and CDR2 from the germline V gene are GTSNPN and SVGIG (reference sequence). The DNA of the CDR3 is TGTGCCTGGAGTTTCCCATCCAGGGTTGGCACTGAAGCTTTCTTT. This codes for CAWSFPSRVGTEAFF.

The J gene is TRBJ1-2, the V gene TRBV9, with 9 bases identical to TRBD1. The junction had 12 bases not matched to a gene; V was cut back by 7 bases and J by 8 bases. Per germline, CDR1 SGDLS and CDR2 YYNGEE. The CDR3 loop spans 14 amino acids. CDR3 residues: CASGVGQGEGGYTF. DNA for the CDR3: TGTGCCAGCGGGGTGGGACAGGGCGAGGGAGGCTACACCTTC.

The chain carries TRBV4-3 and TRBJ1-5; D might be TRBD1 (6 bases). The CDR3 consists of 17 residues. Trimming left V 0 bases short and J 4 bases short, with 16 bases between. Germline-derived CDR1 and CDR2 are LGHNA and YSLEER. The CDR3: CASSQDLLGQYNQPQHF. Here the CDR3 DNA reads TGCGCCAGCAGCCAAGATTTATTAGGACAGTATAATCAGCCCCAGCATTTT.

This chain links TRBV7-9 with TRBJ2-5; possible D gene TRBD2, 6 bases. In germline, CDR1 is SEHNR, CDR2 FQNEAQ (reference sequence). Trimming shortened V by 5 bases and J by 2 bases, and 18 bases separated the two germline ends. This CDR3 is built from 16 residues. CDR3 loop: CASSHTAAGLQETQYF. The DNA of the CDR3 is TGTGCCAGCAGCCACACGGCTGCGGGGCTTCAAGAGACCCAGTACTTC.

The chain links TRBV5-1 to TRBJ2-2; D might be TRBD1 (6 bases). Deletions cut 4 bases from V and 4 bases from J, with 11 bases between. The germline CDR1 and CDR2 sequences are SGHRS and YFSETQ. This CDR3 has 14 amino acids. CDR3 amino acids: CASSERRGTGELFF. For the CDR3, the DNA is TGCGCCAGCAGCGAGCGCAGGGGCACCGGGGAGCTGTTTTTT.

The chain uses TRBV6-5 and TRBJ1-2; D uncertain. This CDR3 comprises 15 residues. Trimming left V 0 bases short and J 3 bases short, with 11 bases between. Germline V CDR1 and CDR2: MNHEY, SVGAGI. The CDR3: CASSYSLGSHYGYTF. CDR3 DNA: TGTGCCAGCAGTTACTCGCTAGGGAGCCACTATGGCTACACCTTC.

The V and J genes are TRBV7-3 and TRBJ2-5; TRBD1 matches 7 bases. The CDR3 has 14 amino acids. CDR1 SGHTA and CDR2 FQGTGA come from the germline V gene. J gave up 3 bases and V 5 bases, and 6 bases lay outside the gene matches. In DNA form, the CDR3 reads TGTGCCAGCAGCCAAACCGGGACAGAAGAGACCCAGTACTTC. Translating it yields CASSQTGTEETQYF.

This clone appeared a few times. The chain employs TRBV19 and TRBJ2-3; D gene uncertain. Per the germline V gene, CDR1 is LNHDA and CDR2 is SQIVND (reference sequence). This CDR3 is 13 amino acids long. Trimming removed 3 bases from V and 7 bases from J, with 11 bases in between. The CDR3, as DNA: TGTGCCAGTAGTATTGGCTTGCAGAATACGCAGTATTTT. It is translated as CASSIGLQNTQYF.

This clone was seen once. The chain recombines TRBV5-1 with TRBJ2-3; a weak D match, TRBD2 (7 bases). The CDR3 is 17 residues long. V was pared by 4 bases and J by 6 bases, with 24 bases between. Germline V lookup: CDR1 SGHRS, CDR2 YFSETQ. The CDR3, as DNA: TGCGCCAGCAGCCCCGGGACGGGGGGCCCTCTCGGGGATACGCAGTATTTT. Translated, it gives CASSPGTGGPLGDTQYF.

The chain combines TRBV19 with TRBJ1-5; D is uncertain. CDR1 and CDR2 (germline): LNHDA, SQIVND (reference sequence). The CDR3 has 15 residues. The ends were cut back, 3 bases at V and 4 bases at J, with 13 bases in the middle. The CDR3 bases are TGTGCCAGTAGTATTGAAGAGGGCCCAAATCAGCCCCAGCATTTT. This encodes CASSIEEGPNQPQHF.

The chain employs TRBV27 and TRBJ1-1; D not certain. The germline V gene encodes CDR1 MNHEY and CDR2 SMNVEV (reference sequence). This CDR3 is built from 17 residues. Trimming took 0 bases from V and 1 from J, leaving 15 bases between them. For the CDR3, the DNA is TGTGCCAGCAGTTTATCGAAGTTTTCCCGGGAGAACACTGAAGCTTTCTTT. It translates to CASSLSKFSRENTEAFF.

The V and J genes are TRBV7-3 and TRBJ1-3; possible D gene TRBD1, 5 bases. CDR1 is SGHTA, CDR2 FQGTGA, per germline. V lost 5 bases, J lost 4 bases, and 12 bases lay in between. The CDR3 extends over 14 amino acids. The CDR3 loop reads CASSRDSLGNTIYF. In DNA, the CDR3 is TGTGCCAGCAGCCGTGACAGCCTAGGAAACACCATATATTTT.

This chain joins TRBV10-3 and TRBJ1-3; 10 nucleotides match TRBD1. V lost 10 bases and J lost 1; bases outside the gene matches: 7. Germline V gives CDR1 ENHRY, CDR2 SYGVKD. There are 15 residues in the CDR3. The CDR3 coding sequence is TGTGCCACCGGAGGGGGACAGGGGTCTGGAAACACCATATATTTT. The encoded protein is CATGGGQGSGNTIYF.

The V call is TRBV7-9, the J call TRBJ2-5; TRBD1 matches at 9 bases. Germline trimming cut 5 bases from V and 2 bases from J; bases unmatched to any gene: 3. The CDR3 has 14 amino acids. Germline V CDR1 and CDR2: SEHNR, FQNEAQ (reference sequence). CDR3 sequence (DNA): TGTGCCAGCAGCCGACAGGGGGATCAAGAGACCCAGTACTTC. Translated: CASSRQGDQETQYF. Variable domain in full (rest from reference TRBV7-9 and TRBJ2-5): DTGVSQNPRHKITKRGQNVTFRCDPISEHNRLYWYRQTLGQGPEFLTYFQNEAQLEKSRLLSDRFSAERPKGSFSTLEIQRTEQGDSAMYLCASSRQGDQETQYFGPGTRLLVL.

V usage is TRBV5-4 and J usage is TRBJ2-3, with 15 positions matching TRBD2. Germline V gene lookup returns CDR1 SGHNT and CDR2 YYREEE (reference sequence). The CDR3 runs to 17 residues. With 4 bases clipped from V and 2 bases from J, the junction kept 5 bases outside the gene matches. The CDR3 nucleotides read TGTGCCAGCAGCCCGGGACTAGCGGGGGGCTACACAGATACGCAGTATTTT. This translates into CASSPGLAGGYTDTQYF. The entire variable domain, with the rest obtained from reference TRBV5-4 and TRBJ2-3, is as follows: ETGVTQSPTHLIKTRGQQVTLRCSSQSGHNTVSWYQQALGQGPQFIFQYYREEENGRGNFPPRFSGLQFPNYSSELNVNALELDDSALYLCASSPGLAGGYTDTQYFGPGTRLTVL.